The 27 T cell receptor beta chains reported below all come from one sample, sequenced in a study of cytomegalovirus exposure and HLA in healthy donors. Primers: 60 Vbeta forward and 13 Jbeta reverse. Sequencing was performed with immunoSEQ multiplex PCR; in TCRdb, only in-frame clones are kept and a portion is missing. The sample has around 200,000 clones; roughly 78% are singletons. Sample: PBMCs. The receptors stem from a boy aged 5-17 years in good health and CMV-seronegative.

The V and J genes are TRBV29-1 and TRBJ1-2; 7 bases align to TRBD1. V trimming: 6 bases; J trimming: 2 bases; junction bases outside the gene matches: 9. The CDR3 has 14 amino acids. Germline-derived CDR1 and CDR2 are SQVTM and ANQGSEA. The CDR3 spells CSVARQTGNYGYTF. CDR3 nucleotide sequence: TGCAGCGTCGCTCGCCAGACAGGGAACTATGGCTACACCTTC.

With regard to this clone: One end of the junction is discordant with germline, which a read error may explain. The CDR3 nucleotides are TGTGCTAGCAGCTGTCTAGCCATATCCGGGACAGGGTATCAGCCCCAGCATTTT. Amino acids: CASSCLAISGTGYQPQHF. The V call is TRBV7-7, the J call TRBJ1-5; 9 bases agree with TRBD1. The CDR3 spans 18 residues. The germline gives CDR1 SSHAT, CDR2 FNYEAQ (reference sequence).

The chain joins TRBV30 to TRBJ2-5; D is undetermined. This CDR3 comprises 12 residues. Deletions cut 3 bases from V and 5 bases from J, with 10 bases between. Germline V lookup: CDR1 GTSNPN, CDR2 SVGIG (reference sequence). Written as DNA, the CDR3 is TGTGCCTGGAGAGTGAGTTCCGAGACCCAGTACTTC. Translated, it gives CAWRVSSETQYF.

The chain uses TRBV5-4 and TRBJ2-3, with D perhaps TRBD1 (6 bases). Germline values: CDR1 SGHNT, CDR2 YYREEE (reference sequence). V shed 3 bases and J shed 4 bases, with 18 bases lying between them. There are 16 residues in the CDR3. This chain's CDR3 is CASSSLTGPFPDTQYF. CDR3 sequence (DNA): TGTGCCAGCAGCTCTCTGACAGGTCCCTTCCCAGATACGCAGTATTTT.

The rearrangement uses TRBV30 and TRBJ2-3; 7 nucleotides match TRBD1. The germline V gene encodes CDR1 GTSNPN and CDR2 SVGIG (reference sequence). This CDR3 region has 14 residues. The J segment lost 4 bases and the V segment lost 3 bases, leaving 7 bases of the junction unmatched. CDR3 DNA sequence: TGTGCCTGGAGGCAGGGGGTTGGGGCAGATACGCAGTATTTT. It yields the protein CAWRQGVGADTQYF.

The chain links TRBV18 to TRBJ1-6; 7 nucleotides match TRBD1. The germline gives CDR1 KGHSH, CDR2 LQKENI. The CDR3 totals 15 residues. V was pared by 3 bases and J by 10 bases, with 9 bases of the junction left unmatched. Here the CDR3 DNA reads TGTGCCAGCTCACCTAGGGACAGCGGGTTATCACCCCTCCACTTT. Protein product: CASSPRDSGLSPLHF.

In its sample, this clone was seen once. This chain joins TRBV18 and TRBJ2-1; D remains ambiguous. Germline V gene sequence: CDR1 KGHSH, CDR2 LQKENI. Trimming shortened V by 2 bases and J by 0 bases, and 8 bases separated the two germline ends. This CDR3 is 15 amino acids long. The CDR3 DNA sequence: TGTGCCAGCTCACCAACCAGCGCCTCCTACAATGAGCAGTTCTTC. Translating gives CASSPTSASYNEQFF.

V is TRBV28 and J is TRBJ1-4; no firm D call. Between the trimmed V and J ends, which lost 5 bases and 7 bases, there was a span of 17 bases. Germline CDR1 is MDHEN and CDR2 is SYDVKM. CDR3 length: 15 residues. The DNA for the CDR3 is TGTGCCAGCAGTCAATATCAAAGAGGAGGTGAAAAACTGTTTTTT. It specifies CASSQYQRGGEKLFF.

The chain couples TRBV5-6 to TRBJ1-1; D is uncertain. Germline V CDR1 and CDR2: SGHDT, YYEEEE. V lost 1 base, J lost 4 bases, and 8 bases lay in between. There are 13 residues in the CDR3. CDR3 in DNA: TGTGCCAGCAGCTTGCGTCTAATCACTGAAGCTTTCTTT. Translating gives CASSLRLITEAFF.

In its sample, this clone was seen once. The chain carries TRBV12-5 and TRBJ2-5; 9 bases line up with TRBD1. J lost 0 bases, V lost 4 bases, and 9 bases had no gene match. Germline CDR1 and CDR2: LGHNT and FRNRAP. This CDR3 is 17 amino acids long. CDR3 amino acids: CASGSSRDREYQETQYF. The CDR3 DNA is TGTGCTAGTGGTTCCTCCCGGGACAGGGAGTACCAAGAGACCCAGTACTTC.

This clone was seen more than once but under ten times. The CDR3 loop reads CASSSKETQYF. CDR3 coding DNA: TGTGCCAGCAGCTCCAAAGAGACCCAGTACTTC. The chain employs TRBV7-2 and TRBJ2-5; D gene uncertain. Germline-derived CDR1 and CDR2 are SGHTA and FQGNSA. Trimming shortened V by 4 bases and J by 3 bases, and 3 bases separated the two germline ends. The CDR3 has 11 amino acids.

The chain couples TRBV5-6 to TRBJ2-2; 9 nucleotides align to TRBD1. The CDR3 runs 16 residues. Losses at the gene ends were 3 bases for V and 2 bases for J; bases not matched to a gene: 5. Germline V gene data show CDR1 as SGHDT and CDR2 as YYEEEE. In DNA form, the CDR3 reads TGTGCCAGCAGCTGGTTGGGACAGGGAAACACCGGGGAGCTGTTTTTT. This sequence encodes CASSWLGQGNTGELFF.

This chain uses TRBV5-6 with TRBJ1-1; D is ambiguous. Germline V gene lookup returns CDR1 SGHDT and CDR2 YYEEEE. The CDR3 sequence is 13 residues long. Trimming pared 2 bases from V and 1 base from J, leaving 6 bases between. This chain's CDR3 is CASSFIWNTEAFF. CDR3 bases: TGTGCCAGCAGCTTTATCTGGAACACTGAAGCTTTCTTT.

This clone has a handful of counts. The chain uses TRBV30 and TRBJ2-7; the D is unclear. The CDR3 extends over 11 amino acids. CDR1 is GTSNPN, CDR2 SVGIG, per germline (reference sequence). V dropped 3 bases and J dropped 1 base, with 4 bases sitting between them. In nucleotides, the CDR3 is TGTGCCTGGAGCGAGTCCTACGAGCAGTACTTC. The encoded protein is CAWSESYEQYF.

This clone was picked up a small number of times. The CDR3 nucleotides read TGTGCCAGCAGTTTGGCCAGGGACTACGAGCAGTACTTC. Translated: CASSLARDYEQYF. The J gene is TRBJ2-7, the V gene TRBV27, with a possible D match to TRBD1 (5 bases). The CDR3 is 13 residues long. Germline V lookup: CDR1 MNHEY, CDR2 SMNVEV (reference sequence). V lost 3 bases, J lost 3 bases, and 9 bases lay in between.

The J gene is TRBJ1-1, the V gene TRBV30, with D tentatively TRBD1 (6 bases). The CDR3 covers 15 residues. Germline-derived CDR1 and CDR2 are GTSNPN and SVGIG (reference sequence). The V end lost 5 bases, the J end lost 1 base, and 17 bases lay between the germline ends. The DNA of the CDR3 is TGTGCCTGGTCTACTCCGGGACATCGGAACACTGAAGCTTTCTTT. This codes for CAWSTPGHRNTEAFF.

The chain carries TRBV21-1 and TRBJ1-1; TRBD1 is the table's D call, not checked against the DNA. TRBV21-1 is shown as a pseudogene. The CDR3 length is 13 residues. CDR3 nucleotides: TGTGCCAGCAGCAGCAGGGGGAACACTGAAGCTTTCTTT. Its translation: CASSSRGNTEAFF.

DNA of the CDR3: TGTGCCTGGAGTACTCTAGCGGGGGGTAGGGAGACCCAGTACTTC. The encoded protein is CAWSTLAGGRETQYF. This rearrangement joins TRBV30 to TRBJ2-5, with 11 bases that match TRBD2. This CDR3 has 15 residues. V dropped 2 bases and J dropped 5; count of bases not matched to a gene: 7. From germline, CDR1 is GTSNPN and CDR2 SVGIG (reference sequence).

The genes are TRBV30 and TRBJ2-3, with TRBD1 matching over 7 bases. The CDR3 totals 16 residues. V was clipped by 5 bases and J by 6 bases; unmatched bases: 17. The germline CDR1 and CDR2 sequences are GTSNPN and SVGIG (reference sequence). In nucleotides, the CDR3 is TGTGCCTGGGAACTATCGGACAGGCTCTTTAAGGATACGCAGTATTTT. Amino acids: CAWELSDRLFKDTQYF. The complete variable domain, with remaining parts taken from reference TRBV30 and TRBJ2-3, reads SQTIHQWPATLVQPVGSPLSLECTVEGTSNPNLYWYRQAAGRGLQLLFYSVGIGQISSEVPQNLSASRPQDRQFILSSKKLLLSDSGFYLCAWELSDRLFKDTQYFGPGTRLTVL.

V gene TRBV5-4 combines with J gene TRBJ2-5; TRBD1 agrees at 7 bases. The J call could be wrong; TRBJ2-7 is a better fit for the DNA end. The CDR3 totals 15 residues. Germline values: CDR1 SGHNT, CDR2 YYREEE (reference sequence). The CDR3, as DNA: TGTGCCAGCAGCTTGAGAGACAGGGCCTCCTACGAGCAGTACTTC. As protein: CASSLRDRASYEQYF.

A note on this clone: Germline and junction disagree at one end, which may indicate a read error. The same CDR3 can be traced to other DNA sequences in this sample. The chain carries TRBV14 and TRBJ1-3; D gene ambiguous. The V gene's germline CDR1 is SGHDN and CDR2 FVKESK. The CDR3 contains 12 residues. CDR3 in amino acids: CASSPLRNTIYF. CDR3 DNA sequence: TGTGCCAGTAGCCCACTTCGAAACACCATATATTTT.

This chain connects TRBV5-1 to TRBJ1-6, with TRBD1 as a possible D gene (5 bases). Germline V gene sequence: CDR1 SGHRS, CDR2 YFSETQ. Between the trimmed V and J ends, which lost 6 bases and 10 bases, there was a span of 20 bases. There are 15 residues in the CDR3. The CDR3 DNA is TGCGCCAGCACCCTTGAGGGGACTAAGCAATCACCCCTCCACTTT. Its protein product is CASTLEGTKQSPLHF.

On this clone: Germline is not matched at one junction end, which may reflect a read error. This sequence joins TRBV7-9 and TRBJ1-2; D remains ambiguous. This CDR3 has 14 amino acids. The germline V gene has CDR1 SEHNR and CDR2 FQNEAQ (reference sequence). CDR3 amino acids: CSSSPEARGYGYTF. CDR3 coding DNA: TGTTCCAGCAGCCCAGAGGCTCGGGGCTATGGCTACACCTTC.

This chain connects TRBV30 to TRBJ1-2; D remains ambiguous. This CDR3 has 10 residues. Trimming left V 3 bases short and J 8 bases short, with 7 bases between. Germline CDR1 and CDR2: GTSNPN and SVGIG (reference sequence). The CDR3 DNA sequence: TGTGCCTGGAGAAGGGAGGGCTACACCTTC. Protein sequence: CAWRREGYTF.

This clone was detected only a few times. The chain uses TRBV5-1 and TRBJ2-3, with 12 bases that match TRBD2. The CDR3 runs 16 residues. CDR1 and CDR2 (germline): SGHRS, YFSETQ. Trimming at V came to 0 bases and at J to 4 bases, leaving 3 bases not matched to a gene. The CDR3 bases are TGCGCCAGCAGCTTGGTGACTAGCGGGGGCCCAGATACGCAGTATTTT. Amino acid sequence: CASSLVTSGGPDTQYF.

J is TRBJ2-5 and V is TRBV5-6; 16 positions agree with TRBD2. Germline lookup yields CDR1 SGHDT and CDR2 YYEEEE. The CDR3 consists of 17 residues. V was pared by 1 base and J by 5 bases, with 5 bases of the junction left unmatched. Here the CDR3 reads CASSLRGTSGGAETQYF. In DNA form, the CDR3 reads TGTGCCAGCAGCTTGCGGGGGACTAGCGGGGGGGCCGAGACCCAGTACTTC.

This rearrangement joins TRBV11-2 to TRBJ2-5, with D perhaps matching TRBD1 (6 bases). The germline gives CDR1 SGHAT, CDR2 FQNNGV. V lost 5 bases, J lost 2 bases, and 12 bases lay in between. The CDR3 length is 14 residues. The CDR3 loop is CASSLNRDQETQYF. The CDR3 nucleotides read TGTGCCAGCAGCCTAAACAGGGATCAAGAGACCCAGTACTTC.